This is a list of T cell receptor beta chains from one sample in a study of blood T cell repertoires in COVID-19. This table comes from immunoSEQ multiplex PCR, and its TCRdb copy is limited to in-frame clones, with some not included. The sample shows some 220,000 clones, about nine tenths of them seen only once. Input material: PBMCs or T cells enriched from blood (not recorded which). These receptors were collected from a woman aged 30 to 39 who had recovered from COVID-19. Both conserved end residues are part of each CDR3. D genes are given only for firm matches. Clone size is not always given. Where it is, it says once, few, many or a class for expanded clones.

CDR3,DNA,V,J,D,size
CASSSGTRSYEQYF,TGTGCCAGCAGCTCAGGGACAAGGAGCTACGAGCAGTACTTC,TRBV9,TRBJ2-7,-,-
CASSAPRGTGQNIQYF,TGTGCCAGCAGCGCTCCCCGGGGGACCGGACAAAACATTCAGTACTTC,TRBV27,TRBJ2-4,-,-
CASSTTATNEKLFF,TGTGCCAGCAGCACGACAGCAACTAATGAAAAACTGTTTTTT,TRBV5-4,TRBJ1-4,-,-
CASSRRQGNTGELFF,TGTGCCAGCAGCCGTCGACAGGGTAACACCGGGGAGCTGTTTTTT,TRBV7-2,TRBJ2-2,TRBD1,once
CASSALVVVEQFF,TGTGCCAGTAGTGCCCTAGTAGTGGTTGAGCAGTTCTTC,TRBV19,TRBJ2-1,-,once
CASSQGGSAGTGELFF,TGTGCCAGCAGCCAAGGAGGCAGCGCCGGAACCGGGGAGCTGTTTTTT,TRBV3-1/TRBV3-2,TRBJ2-2,-,-
CATKRTVNTEAFF,TGTGCCACCAAAAGGACAGTTAACACTGAAGCTTTCTTT,TRBV19,TRBJ1-1,-,once
CASKLVQGANSPLHF,TGCGCCAGCAAACTGGTCCAGGGGGCTAATTCACCCCTCCACTTT,TRBV5-1,TRBJ1-6,TRBD1,-
CASRSTGGPTDTQYF,TGTGCCAGTAGATCGACAGGGGGCCCCACAGATACGCAGTATTTT,TRBV19,TRBJ2-3,TRBD1,-
CASSFSLKSGNTIYF,TGTGCCAGCAGCTTTTCTCTTAAATCTGGAAACACCATATATTTT,TRBV13,TRBJ1-3,-,-
CASILRESKNTEAFF,TGTGCCAGCATCCTCAGGGAATCTAAGAACACTGAAGCTTTCTTT,TRBV27,TRBJ1-1,-,-
CASSLRDSWGYTF,TGTGCCAGCAGCTTAAGGGACAGCTGGGGCTACACCTTC,TRBV11-2,TRBJ1-2,TRBD1,-
CASSISGGAETQYF,TGTGCCAGTAGTATCTCGGGGGGGGCGGAGACCCAGTACTTC,TRBV19,TRBJ2-5,TRBD2,-
CASSPRRFPAIMNTEAFF,TGTGCCAGTAGTCCCCGCCGGTTCCCCGCTATCATGAACACTGAAGCTTTCTTT,TRBV19,TRBJ1-1,-,-
CASSYRGRETEAFF,TGTGCCAGCAGTTATCGGGGGAGGGAAACTGAAGCTTTCTTT,TRBV6-2/TRBV6-3,TRBJ1-1,-,-
CASSQGPGLGVDYGYTF,TGCGCCAGCAGCCAGGGCCCGGGACTGGGGGTAGACTATGGCTACACCTTC,TRBV4-3,TRBJ1-2,-,-
CASSPTAFNYGYTF,TGTGCCAGCAGCCCCACAGCATTTAACTATGGCTACACCTTC,TRBV5-4,TRBJ1-2,-,-
CASSLGLAGGHLDTQYF,TGCGCCAGCAGCTTGGGACTAGCGGGGGGGCATTTAGATACGCAGTATTTT,TRBV5-1,TRBJ2-3,TRBD2,-
CASRSAGGPMEQYF,TGTGCCAGCAGGTCAGCGGGGGGGCCCATGGAGCAGTACTTC,TRBV7-2,TRBJ2-7,TRBD2,-
CASSRPGLAGGHRETQYF,TGTGCCAGCAGCCGTCCGGGACTAGCGGGGGGGCACAGGGAGACCCAGTACTTC,TRBV5-4,TRBJ2-5,TRBD2,-
CASSLPTGKSNQPQHF,TGTGCCAGCAGCTTACCCACAGGGAAGAGCAATCAGCCCCAGCATTTT,TRBV7-2,TRBJ1-5,-,-
CASSIQGAGSPLHF,TGTGCCAGTAGTATTCAGGGGGCTGGATCACCCCTCCACTTT,TRBV19,TRBJ1-6,TRBD1,-